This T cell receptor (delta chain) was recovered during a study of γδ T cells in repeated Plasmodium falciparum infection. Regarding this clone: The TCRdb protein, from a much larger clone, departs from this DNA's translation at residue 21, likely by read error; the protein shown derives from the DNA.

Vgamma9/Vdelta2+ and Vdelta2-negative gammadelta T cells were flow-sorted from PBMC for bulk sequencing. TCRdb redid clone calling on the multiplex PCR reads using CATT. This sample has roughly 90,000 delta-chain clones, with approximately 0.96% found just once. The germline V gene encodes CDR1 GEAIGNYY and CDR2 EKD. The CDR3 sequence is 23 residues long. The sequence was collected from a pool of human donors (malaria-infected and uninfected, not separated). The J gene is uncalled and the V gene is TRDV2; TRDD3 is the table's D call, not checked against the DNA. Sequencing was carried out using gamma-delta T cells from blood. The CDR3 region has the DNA TGTGCCTGTGGCAAACACTTCCTAATGAGGGGGATACGCTCCCGGGGTTGCACCGATAAACCCATCTTT. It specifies CACGKHFLMRGIRSRGCTDKPIF.